This entry lists 5 T cell receptor beta chains sequenced from one sample in a study of T cell responses to AZD1222 COVID-19 vaccine. The data were produced by immunoSEQ multiplex PCR, yet TCRdb's version contains in-frame clones alone and is incomplete. This repertoire shows some 150,000 clones, about 86% found once; its top ten account for approximately 5.4%. The starting material was peripheral blood, obtained 28 days after the second AZD1222 dose. These TCRs come from an adult who received the AZD1222 COVID-19 vaccine.

The J gene is TRBJ1-3, the V gene TRBV30, with D perhaps TRBD1 (6 bases). The germline gives CDR1 GTSNPN, CDR2 SVGIG (reference sequence). The CDR3 sequence is 18 residues long. The V gene lost 0 bases and the J gene lost 0 bases, with 18 bases spanning the gap. CDR3 region: CAWSVAGRGRISGNTIYF. The CDR3, as DNA: TGTGCCTGGAGTGTAGCGGGCAGGGGAAGGATCTCTGGAAACACCATATATTTT. The entire variable domain, with the rest obtained from reference TRBV30 and TRBJ1-3, is as follows: SQTIHQWPATLVQPVGSPLSLECTVEGTSNPNLYWYRQAAGRGLQLLFYSVGIGQISSEVPQNLSASRPQDRQFILSSKKLLLSDSGFYLCAWSVAGRGRISGNTIYFGEGSWLTVV.

The rearrangement joins TRBV10-3 to TRBJ2-3, with D tentatively TRBD1 (6 bases). The CDR3 loop spans 15 amino acids. Trimming pared 7 bases from V and 1 base from J, leaving 15 bases between. Germline V gene lookup returns CDR1 ENHRY and CDR2 SYGVKD. Here the CDR3 reads CAITGTDRGTDTQYF. As DNA, the CDR3 is TGTGCCATCACTGGAACGGACAGAGGCACAGATACGCAGTATTTT.

The rearrangement joins TRBV3-1 (or the pseudogene TRBV3-2) to TRBJ2-1, with 11 bases matching TRBD2. The length of the CDR3 is 15 residues. V shed 3 bases and J 8 bases; nucleotides not matched to a gene: 6. Germline CDR1 and CDR2: LGHDT and YNNKEL (reference sequence). CDR3 residues: CASSHVSSGGYEQFF. Here the CDR3 DNA reads TGTGCCAGCAGCCATGTGTCTAGCGGGGGGTATGAGCAGTTCTTC.

The rearrangement links TRBV5-1 to TRBJ2-1; perhaps TRBD2 as D (6 bases). CDR1 and CDR2 (germline): SGHRS, YFSETQ. The CDR3 has 14 amino acids. The CDR3 region is CATSSGVANNEQFF. CDR3 sequence (DNA): TGCGCGACGAGTTCGGGGGTAGCGAACAATGAGCAGTTCTTC.

The chain combines TRBV19 with TRBJ2-1, with D unresolved. This CDR3 has 13 residues. Germline V gene data show CDR1 as LNHDA and CDR2 as SQIVND (reference sequence). Trimming left V 5 bases short and J 2 bases short, with 7 bases between. The CDR3 DNA is TGTGCCAGTAGTGCCCGTACCTACAATGAGCAGTTCTTC. Translated: CASSARTYNEQFF.